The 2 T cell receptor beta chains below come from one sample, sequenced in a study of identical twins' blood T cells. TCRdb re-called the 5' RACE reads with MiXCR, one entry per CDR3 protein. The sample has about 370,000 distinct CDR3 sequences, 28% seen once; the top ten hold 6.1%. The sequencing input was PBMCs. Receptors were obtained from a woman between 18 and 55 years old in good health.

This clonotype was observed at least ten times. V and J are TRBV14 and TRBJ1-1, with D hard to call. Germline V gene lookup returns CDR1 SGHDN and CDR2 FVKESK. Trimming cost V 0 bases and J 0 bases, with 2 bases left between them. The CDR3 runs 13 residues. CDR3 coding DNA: TGTGCCAGCAGCCAAGATCTGAACACTGAAGCTTTCTTT. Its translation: CASSQDLNTEAFF.

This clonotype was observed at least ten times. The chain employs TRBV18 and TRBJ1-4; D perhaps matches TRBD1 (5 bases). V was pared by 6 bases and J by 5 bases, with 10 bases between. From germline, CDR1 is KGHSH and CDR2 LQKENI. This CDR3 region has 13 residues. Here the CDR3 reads CASSQGQNEKLFF. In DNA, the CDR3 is TGTGCCAGCTCCCAGGGTCAGAATGAAAAACTGTTTTTT. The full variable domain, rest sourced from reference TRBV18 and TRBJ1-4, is NAGVMQNPRHLVRRRGQEARLRCSPMKGHSHVYWYRQLPEEGLKFMVYLQKENIIDESGMPKERFSAEFPKEGPSILRIQQVVRGDSAAYFCASSQGQNEKLFFGSGTQLSVL.